The TCR beta chain under discussion was sequenced for a study of metastatic and nonmetastatic thyroid tumors. Study-level background: Repertoires from malignant and benign thyroid patients were compared across blood and tumor or nodule tissue. Study findings and constraints: For both blood and tumor, malignant thyroid tumors reportedly showed significantly higher TCR beta diversity than benign nodules did.

Germline lookup yields CDR1 SNHLY and CDR2 FYNNEI. V lost 6 bases, J lost 2 bases, and 12 bases lay in between. This CDR3 is 14 amino acids long. Nobody among the patients had been given any treatment before thyroid surgery. The table lists this clone with many counts. Antigen unknown. Authors' methods: A papillary thyroid cancer distant-metastasis classifier was built from CDR3 differences across clinicopathological groups. With MiXCR, TCRdb reprocessed the PCR reads. Here the V and J calls rest on TCRdb's processing, not on the authors' analysis. The data contain 30,000 to 45,000 clones, approximately 20% of them singletons.

This chain links TRBV2 with TRBJ2-3; D is uncertain. Sequenced input: blood. This TCR came from a female donor with papillary thyroid cancer or a benign thyroid nodule (not recorded which). Some clones in this sample may be carry-over from other donors' samples. The CDR3 loop reads CASRELGSTDTQYF. The CDR3, as DNA: TGTGCCAGCAGAGAATTGGGGTCCACAGATACGCAGTATTTT.